This T cell receptor beta chain was documented in a study of shared clonotypes between healthy human individuals. Donors included only healthy HIV-negative adults lacking recent acute infections or vaccinations. Donors were Caucasian adults residing in Nashville, Tennessee, USA. Germline values: CDR1 SGDLS, CDR2 YYNGEE. The CDR3 runs 14 residues. Between the trimmed V and J ends, which lost 0 bases and 7 bases, there was a span of 11 bases. With respect to this clone: Its antigen is currently unknown.

Study-wide results and caveats: Rarefaction showed sorted-subset sequencing was incomplete despite large depth.

Replicate sorted-subset PCRs were loaded with approximately 190 ng DNA, tens of thousands of T cell genomes. TCRdb keeps only in-frame clones here, not all; method: immunoSEQ multiplex PCR. The data show millions of clones, more than 90% seen once. The clonotype originates from a man between 18 and 29 years old in good health. V usage is TRBV9 and J usage is TRBJ2-1; the D gene is possibly TRBD2 (6 bases). The sample comprised naive CD4+ T cells sorted from blood. Subset described: CD45RA+ positively selected. In DNA form, the CDR3 reads TGTGCCAGCAGCGTAGGGCGGGACTCGAATGAGCAGTTCTTC. Translated: CASSVGRDSNEQFF.